The sequence of this T cell receptor beta chain was determined in a study of T cell changes during pregnancy in multiple sclerosis. The data were produced by immunoSEQ multiplex PCR, yet TCRdb's version contains in-frame clones alone and is incomplete. Found here are about 69,000 clones, roughly 93% of them singletons; the top ten hold 1.4%. Trimming pared 2 bases from V and 5 bases from J, leaving 13 bases between. This CDR3 is 15 amino acids long. In germline, CDR1 is MDHEN, CDR2 SYDVKM. This chain joins TRBV28 and TRBJ1-5; D not resolved. This sample comprised peripheral blood, obtained in the third trimester of pregnancy. The source is a female donor with multiple sclerosis, enrolled in a pregnancy study. CDR3 coding DNA: TGTGCCAGCAGTTTAAGCTCGGCGGGTCATCAGCCCCAGCATTTT. Translation gives CASSLSSAGHQPQHF. Full variable domain (remainder filled in from reference TRBV28 and TRBJ1-5): DVKVTQSSRYLVKRTGEKVFLECVQDMDHENMFWYRQDPGLGLRLIYFSYDVKMKEKGDIPEGYSVSREKKERFSLILESASTNQTSMYLCASSLSSAGHQPQHFGDGTRLSIL.